This T cell receptor (beta chain) was found in a study of cytomegalovirus exposure and HLA in healthy donors. General study results and limits: The classifier, whose performance was assessed in both the original and validation cohorts, reportedly diagnosed cytomegalovirus status with high specificity and sensitivity. Investigators reported around 150 TCR beta chains as tied to cytomegalovirus.

As to this clone: Its target is unknown.

Some clones are missing from TCRdb's copy, which holds only in-frame ones; the method was immunoSEQ multiplex PCR. The data contain about 64,000 clones, 75% to 90% of them seen just once; the ten biggest clones take up around 1.7%. This CDR3 has 13 residues. Per the germline V gene, CDR1 is MNHEY and CDR2 is SVGAGI. V was trimmed by 6 bases and J by 0 bases, leaving 9 bases between them. The TCR sequence derives from a woman aged 18-29 years in good health and CMV-seronegative. The chain employs TRBV6-5 and TRBJ2-7; a possible D gene is TRBD1 (6 bases). Sequenced material: PBMCs. The CDR3 nucleotides read TGTGCCAGCAGGGGGGCGCTCTCCTACGAGCAGTACTTC. It translates to CASRGALSYEQYF.